These 10 T cell receptor beta chains share one sample of origin, sequenced in a study of beta chain features in type 1 diabetes. Notes on the study in general: When Type 1 diabetes patients were examined, their TCRB CDR3s proved moderately but significantly shorter in all four CD4+ subsets.

The sequenced template was cDNA made from the entire isolated RNA. The data were produced by immunoSEQ multiplex PCR, yet TCRdb's version contains in-frame clones alone and is incomplete. Of roughly 280,000 clones listed, approximately 25% are singletons. Their target antigens are unknown. Sequencing input: naive CD4+ T cells from blood. The receptors come from a woman aged 30 to 39 with type 1 diabetes.

The V call is TRBV11-2, the J call TRBJ2-5, with 7 positions matching TRBD1. V lost 8 bases to trimming and J lost 5 bases; unmatched junction nucleotides: 14. Germline V gene data show CDR1 as SGHAT and CDR2 as FQNNGV. CDR3 length: 15 residues. The CDR3 sequence is CASGFHRGLRETQYF. CDR3 coding DNA: TGTGCCAGCGGGTTCCACAGGGGTTTGCGGGAGACCCAGTACTTC.

This chain joins TRBV18 and TRBJ1-1, with 8 bases lining up with TRBD1. The CDR3 has 15 residues. From germline, CDR1 is KGHSH and CDR2 LQKENI. V lost 0 bases and J lost 1; bases outside the gene matches: 1. CDR3 DNA: TGTGCCAGCTCACCACCCAGGGGGCAGAACACTGAAGCTTTCTTT. It is translated as CASSPPRGQNTEAFF.

The genes are TRBV28 and TRBJ2-1; 8 bases are a match to TRBD2. This CDR3 has 14 amino acids. CDR1 MDHEN and CDR2 SYDVKM come from the germline V gene. Germline trimming cut 8 bases from V and 4 bases from J; bases unmatched to any gene: 7. In DNA, the CDR3 is TGTGCCAGCCTTCTAGCGGGCTTTTACAATGAGCAGTTCTTC. Amino acid sequence: CASLLAGFYNEQFF.

This clone came up a few times. The V and J genes are TRBV28 and TRBJ2-7; D is perhaps TRBD2 (5 bases). The V gene lost 3 bases and the J gene lost 7 bases, with 10 bases spanning the gap. Germline V lookup: CDR1 MDHEN, CDR2 SYDVKM. The CDR3 covers 12 residues. The CDR3 sequence: CASSFRGSEQYF. The CDR3 region has the DNA TGTGCCAGCAGTTTCCGTGGGAGTGAGCAGTACTTC.

This clone has more than one count but fewer than ten. The chain carries TRBV4-1 and TRBJ2-3, with D tentatively TRBD2 (6 bases). The V end lost 0 bases, the J end lost 11 bases, and 18 bases lay between the germline ends. The CDR3 is made up of 15 amino acids. Per germline, CDR1 MGHRA and CDR2 YSYEKL. The CDR3 is CASSQDRPGGTLQYF. In nucleotides, the CDR3 is TGCGCCAGCAGCCAAGATCGGCCTGGCGGGACCTTGCAGTATTTT.

This clone has more than one count but fewer than ten. Other DNA variants within this sample encode the same CDR3. The chain has TRBV30 and TRBJ2-7, with a possible D match to TRBD1 (7 bases). With 3 bases removed from V and 2 bases from J, the gap between germline ends came to 11 bases. CDR1 is GTSNPN, CDR2 SVGIG, per germline (reference sequence). The CDR3 runs 13 residues. CDR3 sequence: CAWSQGGPYEQYF. The CDR3 nucleotides are TGTGCCTGGAGCCAGGGGGGACCCTACGAGCAGTACTTC.

This chain uses TRBV2 with TRBJ1-5; D is perhaps TRBD1 (5 bases). CDR1 and CDR2 (germline): SNHLY, FYNNEI. There are 15 residues in the CDR3. Trimming cost V 2 bases and J 6 bases, with 14 bases left between them. CDR3: CASSESTAGSQPQHF. The CDR3 coding sequence is TGTGCCAGCAGTGAAAGTACGGCAGGGTCTCAGCCCCAGCATTTT.

With regard to this clone: This CDR3 is also generated by other DNA sequences in the sample. The chain joins TRBV9 to TRBJ2-1; D may be TRBD1 (5 bases). Per germline, CDR1 SGDLS and CDR2 YYNGEE. The V gene lost 3 bases and the J gene lost 7 bases, with 14 bases spanning the gap. The CDR3 sequence is 14 residues long. CDR3 nucleotides: TGTGCCAGCAGCGGGACATCGGGCGCGAATGAGCAGTTCTTC. This translates into CASSGTSGANEQFF.

This chain uses TRBV7-3 with TRBJ2-2, with 9 bases fitting TRBD2. Germline V gene lookup returns CDR1 SGHTA and CDR2 FQGTGA. The CDR3 runs to 16 residues. V was clipped by 0 bases and J by 7 bases; unmatched bases: 6. The DNA for the CDR3 is TGTGCCAGCAGCTTAACCGGCCTAGCGGGACGCGGGGAGCTGTTTTTT. Its protein product is CASSLTGLAGRGELFF. Full variable domain (remainder filled in from reference TRBV7-3 and TRBJ2-2): GAGVSQTPSNKVTEKGKYVELRCDPISGHTALYWYRQSLGQGPEFLIYFQGTGAADDSGLPNDRFFAVRPEGSVSTLKIQRTERGDSAVYLCASSLTGLAGRGELFFGEGSRLTVL.

The J gene is TRBJ2-3, the V gene TRBV5-1, with D uncertain. V lost 0 bases to trimming and J lost 4 bases, with 6 bases between them. The CDR3 is 13 amino acids. Germline V gene lookup returns CDR1 SGHRS and CDR2 YFSETQ. For the CDR3, the DNA is TGCGCCAGCAGCTTGGGTCTCCCAGATACGCAGTATTTT. Translated: CASSLGLPDTQYF.